This TCR beta chain was found in a study of blood T cell repertoires in COVID-19 (dated by TCRdb to 2020 to 2022). Some background on the complete study: The collaborator samples originated in the United States, Italy and Spain and spanned the acute and convalescent phases of COVID-19. Samples came from the ongoing ImmuneRACE study (first 160 participants) plus 1,254 subjects from 6 global collaborators. HLA class I and class II types, where available, came from metadata supplied by the sample provider rather than from assay-based typing. Nearly every sample came with metadata listing a de-identified subject ID, COVID-19 status, age in years and sex. Deeply sampled blood TCRbeta repertoires from subjects exposed to, actively infected with, or recovered from COVID-19 were included in the dataset. The repertoires were released in a freely available public database intended as a resource for research on the immune response to SARS-CoV-2. The material from the prospective study consisted of cDNA or gDNA derived from T cells, B-cell-depleted T cells, or PBMCs. The full study reports these points: Clinical and demographic metadata were provided uncurated, with the amount varying by source and participant.

Concerning this clone: This clone's antigen is unknown. One base away there is no much larger clone; base qualities are not given. Different DNA sequences within this sample yield the same CDR3.

One collaborating source in Seattle enrolled patients during active infection and followed them longitudinally through the course of disease. Whole blood was collected in K2EDTA tubes by collaborating institutions according to the institutions' own protocols. For TCRbeta analysis, collaborators shipped samples in one of three forms: frozen whole blood, isolated PBMCs, or DNA extracted from either of those sample types. TCRbeta CDR3 regions were amplified from genomic DNA by means of the immunoSEQ Assay, a bias-controlled multiplex PCR. For the original study's pipeline: Within the assay, amplification of reference gene primers was used to estimate how many nucleated cells each sample contained. To quantify the absolute abundance of each unique TCRbeta CDR3 rearrangement, sequence reads were collapsed and filtered. For each sample, productive Simpson clonality was calculated as the square root of Simpson's diversity index over productive rearrangements. TCRdb's version of the immuneACCESS table is confined to in-frame rearrangements and falls short of the full clone set. An unresolved V gene accounts for under half of the shortfall where checked; the remainder is of unknown origin. V and J calls plus clone size are reproduced from that table; the DNA served to infer D and trimming. This sample comprises 200,000 to 300,000 clones, 75% to 85% of them detected only once. Roughly 5.3% of the sample belongs to the ten largest clones.

The TCR originated in a man aged 50 or older with COVID-19, enrolled during active disease. The specimen sequenced was peripheral blood.

The DNA is as follows: TGTGCCAGCAGTCCTAGCGGCTACGAGCAGTACTTC. The resulting protein is CASSPSGYEQYF. The rearrangement joined TRBV12-3 or TRBV12-4 to TRBJ2-7, with 7 junctional bases fitting TRBD2. V and J are trimmed by 5 bases and 3 bases, and the gene matches miss 1 base of the junction. The CDR3 holds 12 amino acids from the cysteine to the phenylalanine. Of the read, only the CDR3 DNA is kept; its 36 bases are in frame from base 1.